Sequencing of this T cell receptor beta chain was carried out in a study of T-cell memory formation after mild COVID-19. Study background: Clustering of TCRs was largely donor specific.

Trimming removed 0 bases from V and 4 bases from J, with 10 bases in between. This CDR3 is 13 amino acids long. Germline V CDR1 and CDR2: GTSNPN, SVGIG (reference sequence). Constant-segment primers and 5'RACE yielded cDNA libraries for TCR alpha and TCR beta, each carrying sample barcodes and UMIs. Each CDR3 protein gets one entry after TCRdb re-called the 5' RACE reads with MiXCR. The sample holds roughly 340,000 distinct CDR3 sequences, around 15% seen once. The chain links TRBV30 to TRBJ2-7; a weak D match, TRBD2 (6 bases). The receptor was derived from a man aged 18-30 years who had mild COVID-19 (a few samples of this study predate the infection). Cell type and time point are not known. Sequencing was done on a sample of PBMCs or a T cell subset sorted from them (not recorded which). The CDR3, as DNA: TGTGCCTGGAGTGTAGGGACTGGTTACGAGCAGTACTTC. Its translation: CAWSVGTGYEQYF. The full variable domain, rest sourced from reference TRBV30 and TRBJ2-7, is SQTIHQWPATLVQPVGSPLSLECTVEGTSNPNLYWYRQAAGRGLQLLFYSVGIGQISSEVPQNLSASRPQDRQFILSSKKLLLSDSGFYLCAWSVGTGYEQYFGPGTRLTVT.